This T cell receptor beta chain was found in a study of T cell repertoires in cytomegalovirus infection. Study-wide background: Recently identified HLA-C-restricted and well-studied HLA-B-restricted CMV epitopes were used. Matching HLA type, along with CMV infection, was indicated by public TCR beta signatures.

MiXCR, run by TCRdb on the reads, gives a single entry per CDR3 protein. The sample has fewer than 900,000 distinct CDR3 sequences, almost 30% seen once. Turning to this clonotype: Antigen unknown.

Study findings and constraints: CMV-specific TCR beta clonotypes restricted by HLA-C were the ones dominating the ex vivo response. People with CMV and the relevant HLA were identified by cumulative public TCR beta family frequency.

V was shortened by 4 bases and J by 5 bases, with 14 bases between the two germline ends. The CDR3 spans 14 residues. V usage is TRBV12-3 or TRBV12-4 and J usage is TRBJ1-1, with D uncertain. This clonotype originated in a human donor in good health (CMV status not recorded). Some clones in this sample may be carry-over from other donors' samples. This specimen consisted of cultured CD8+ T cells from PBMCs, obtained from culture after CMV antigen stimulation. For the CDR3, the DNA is TGTGCCAGCAGTTGTGTCAGGACGGGGACTGAAGCTTTCTTT. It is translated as CASSCVRTGTEAFF.